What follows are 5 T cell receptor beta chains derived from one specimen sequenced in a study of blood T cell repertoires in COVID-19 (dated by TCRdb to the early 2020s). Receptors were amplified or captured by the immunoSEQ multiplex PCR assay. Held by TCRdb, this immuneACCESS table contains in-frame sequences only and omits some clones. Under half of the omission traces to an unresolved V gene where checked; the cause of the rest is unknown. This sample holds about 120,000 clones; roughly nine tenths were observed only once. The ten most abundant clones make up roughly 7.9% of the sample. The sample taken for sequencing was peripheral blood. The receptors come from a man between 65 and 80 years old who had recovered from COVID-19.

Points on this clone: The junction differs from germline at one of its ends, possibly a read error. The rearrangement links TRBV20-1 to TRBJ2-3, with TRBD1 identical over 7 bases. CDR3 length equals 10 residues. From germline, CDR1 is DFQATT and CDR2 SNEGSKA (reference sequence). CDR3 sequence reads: CSADGNRGNF. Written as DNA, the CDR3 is TGCAGTGCCGATGGAAACAGGGGCAATTTT.

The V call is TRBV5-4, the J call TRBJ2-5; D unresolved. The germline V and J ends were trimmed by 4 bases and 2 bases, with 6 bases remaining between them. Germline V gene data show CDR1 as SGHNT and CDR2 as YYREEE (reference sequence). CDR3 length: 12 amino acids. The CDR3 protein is CASSIPQETQYF. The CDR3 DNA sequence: TGTGCCAGCAGCATCCCACAAGAGACCCAGTACTTC.

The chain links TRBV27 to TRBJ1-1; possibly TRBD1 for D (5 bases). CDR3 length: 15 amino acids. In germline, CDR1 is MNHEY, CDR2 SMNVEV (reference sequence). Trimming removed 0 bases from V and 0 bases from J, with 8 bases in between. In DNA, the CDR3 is TGTGCCAGCAGTTTATCGGCAGGGTTGAACACTGAAGCTTTCTTT. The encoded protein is CASSLSAGLNTEAFF.

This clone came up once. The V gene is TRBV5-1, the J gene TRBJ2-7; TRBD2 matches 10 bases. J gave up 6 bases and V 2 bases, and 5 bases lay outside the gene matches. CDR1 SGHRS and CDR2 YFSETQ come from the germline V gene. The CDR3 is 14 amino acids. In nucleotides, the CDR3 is TGCGCCAGCAGCTTAACGGTAGCGGGGGGCGAGCAGTACTTC. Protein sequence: CASSLTVAGGEQYF. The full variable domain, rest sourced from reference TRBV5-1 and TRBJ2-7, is KAGVTQTPRYLIKTRGQQVTLSCSPISGHRSVSWYQQTPGQGLQFLFEYFSETQRNKGNFPGRFSGRQFSNSRSEMNVSTLELGDSALYLCASSLTVAGGEQYFGPGTRLTVT.

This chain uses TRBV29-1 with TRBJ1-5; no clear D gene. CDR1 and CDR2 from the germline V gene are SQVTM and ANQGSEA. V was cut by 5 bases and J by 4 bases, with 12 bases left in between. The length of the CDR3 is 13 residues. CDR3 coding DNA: TGCAGCGTTACGGTACAGTCTAATCAGCCCCAGCATTTT. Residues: CSVTVQSNQPQHF.